The rows below give T cell receptor beta chains drawn from one sample of a study of blood T cell repertoires in COVID-19. Measured with immunoSEQ multiplex PCR; TCRdb has only the in-frame clones, and not every one. The sample has around 140,000 clones, around 81% seen once. Input material: peripheral blood. The origin of the receptors is a woman in her fifties or sixties with active or convalescent COVID-19. CDR3s include the opening cysteine and the closing phenylalanine or tryptophan. Each record gives: CDR3 DNA, CDR3 protein, V gene, J gene, D gene, clone size. The D gene is left open where the match is weak. Part of the rows lack a size; the others show once, few, many or a class for expanded clones.

cdr3_nt: TGTGCCAGCAGTTCAATAGCCGAGGAGACCCAGTACTTC
cdr3_aa: CASSSIAEETQYF
v_call: TRBV6-5
j_call: TRBJ2-5
d_call: .
clone_size: .

cdr3_nt: TGCGCCAGCAGCCAAGGGGCGGGACTGACGAAAGCTTTCTTT
cdr3_aa: CASSQGAGLTKAFF
v_call: TRBV4-3
j_call: TRBJ1-1
d_call: .
clone_size: .

cdr3_nt: TGCGCCAGCAGCTTGAGAGCTAGCAGATACAATGAGCAGTTCTTC
cdr3_aa: CASSLRASRYNEQFF
v_call: TRBV4-1
j_call: TRBJ2-1
d_call: .
clone_size: once

cdr3_nt: TGTGCCAGCAGTTTTGCGGGAGGCAATGGCTACACCTTC
cdr3_aa: CASSFAGGNGYTF
v_call: TRBV12-3/TRBV12-4
j_call: TRBJ1-2
d_call: .
clone_size: .

cdr3_nt: TGTGCCAGCAGCGTGGGACAGGTCGATGGCTACACCTTC
cdr3_aa: CASSVGQVDGYTF
v_call: TRBV9
j_call: TRBJ1-2
d_call: TRBD1
clone_size: .

cdr3_nt: TGTGCCAGCAGTCAACTGCCCCAGGAGGCCACAGATACGCAGTATTTT
cdr3_aa: CASSQLPQEATDTQYF
v_call: TRBV27
j_call: TRBJ2-3
d_call: .
clone_size: .

cdr3_nt: TGTGCCACCAGCAGATCCGGAGAGACCCAGTACTTC
cdr3_aa: CATSRSGETQYF
v_call: TRBV15
j_call: TRBJ2-5
d_call: .
clone_size: .

cdr3_nt: TGTGCCAGCGGGAGGCAGTTGAATGAGCAGTTCTTC
cdr3_aa: CASGRQLNEQFF
v_call: TRBV28
j_call: TRBJ2-1
d_call: .
clone_size: .

cdr3_nt: TGTGCCAGCAGTGAAAGCAGGGTAACGCAGTATTTT
cdr3_aa: CASSESRVTQYF
v_call: TRBV6-1
j_call: TRBJ2-3
d_call: .
clone_size: once

cdr3_nt: TGTGCCGCCCGCAACAGGGGCGGGCAGCCCCAGCATTTT
cdr3_aa: CAARNRGGQPQHF
v_call: TRBV5-8
j_call: TRBJ1-5
d_call: TRBD1
clone_size: .

cdr3_nt: TGTGCCAGTAGTCCGACAGGGGAGGCTGAAAAACTGTTTTTT
cdr3_aa: CASSPTGEAEKLFF
v_call: TRBV19
j_call: TRBJ1-4
d_call: TRBD1
clone_size: .

cdr3_nt: TGTGCCAGCAGCCAAGACCTCAATGAGCAGTTCTTC
cdr3_aa: CASSQDLNEQFF
v_call: TRBV3-1/TRBV3-2
j_call: TRBJ2-1
d_call: .
clone_size: .

cdr3_nt: TGTGCCAGCAACCTGGGACAGGAGGATTCACCCCTCCACTTT
cdr3_aa: CASNLGQEDSPLHF
v_call: TRBV28
j_call: TRBJ1-6
d_call: TRBD1
clone_size: .

cdr3_nt: TGCGCCAGCAGTAGGGGGCCCCGGAGCAATCAGCCCCAGCATTTT
cdr3_aa: CASSRGPRSNQPQHF
v_call: TRBV10-2
j_call: TRBJ1-5
d_call: TRBD1
clone_size: few

cdr3_nt: TGTGCCAGTAGTATAGATGGGACAGGGGGCAGACAGCCCCAGCATTTT
cdr3_aa: CASSIDGTGGRQPQHF
v_call: TRBV19
j_call: TRBJ1-5
d_call: TRBD1
clone_size: .

cdr3_nt: TGCGCCAGCAGCCAAGGGGACAGGTTGTCGGAAGAGACCCAGTACTTC
cdr3_aa: CASSQGDRLSEETQYF
v_call: TRBV4-1
j_call: TRBJ2-5
d_call: TRBD1
clone_size: .

cdr3_nt: TGTGCCAGTAGCAACTCATTCGCGGGAGAGAGGGAGACCCAGTACTTC
cdr3_aa: CASSNSFAGERETQYF
v_call: TRBV19
j_call: TRBJ2-5
d_call: TRBD2
clone_size: .

cdr3_nt: TGTGCCAGTAGTATGTCAAATGAGCAGTTCTTC
cdr3_aa: CASSMSNEQFF
v_call: TRBV19
j_call: TRBJ2-1
d_call: .
clone_size: .

cdr3_nt: TGTGCCACCAGCAGGCGCCCGGGACAGAGTTATGGCTACACCTTC
cdr3_aa: CATSRRPGQSYGYTF
v_call: TRBV15
j_call: TRBJ1-2
d_call: TRBD1
clone_size: .

cdr3_nt: TGTGCCAGCAGTTACCGGGACACTGAAGCTTTCTTT
cdr3_aa: CASSYRDTEAFF
v_call: TRBV12-3/TRBV12-4
j_call: TRBJ1-1
d_call: .
clone_size: .

cdr3_nt: TGTGCCAGCTCGCCGGGAGGGACAGGGGGTGACAATCAGCCCCAGCATTTT
cdr3_aa: CASSPGGTGGDNQPQHF
v_call: TRBV18
j_call: TRBJ1-5
d_call: TRBD1
clone_size: .

cdr3_nt: TGTGCCAGTAGTATTGGAGGAGCAGAGTGGGAGACCCAGTACTTC
cdr3_aa: CASSIGGAEWETQYF
v_call: TRBV19
j_call: TRBJ2-5
d_call: .
clone_size: .

cdr3_nt: TGTGCCAGCAGTTCAGTTCTGGGGGGAGAGACCCAGTACTTC
cdr3_aa: CASSSVLGGETQYF
v_call: TRBV27
j_call: TRBJ2-5
d_call: .
clone_size: .

cdr3_nt: TGTGCCAGCAGCTTAGGCGGGGGAGCCCACGATACGCAGTATTTT
cdr3_aa: CASSLGGGAHDTQYF
v_call: TRBV7-9
j_call: TRBJ2-3
d_call: TRBD2
clone_size: .

cdr3_nt: TGTGCCAGCAGTCCGGGACTAGCGGCCGGGGAGCTGTTTTTT
cdr3_aa: CASSPGLAAGELFF
v_call: TRBV2
j_call: TRBJ2-2
d_call: TRBD2
clone_size: .

cdr3_nt: TGCGCCAGCAGCCTGACTAGCGGGGGGGCCACTGGGGCCAACGTCCTGACTTTC
cdr3_aa: CASSLTSGGATGANVLTF
v_call: TRBV5-1
j_call: TRBJ2-6
d_call: TRBD2
clone_size: .

cdr3_nt: TGTGCCAGCAGCCAACGCAGCGGGGCTGCTGAGCAGTTCTTC
cdr3_aa: CASSQRSGAAEQFF
v_call: TRBV6-4
j_call: TRBJ2-1
d_call: TRBD2
clone_size: .

cdr3_nt: TGTGCCAGCAGCGTTAGCGGCTCCTACAATGAGCAGTTCTTC
cdr3_aa: CASSVSGSYNEQFF
v_call: TRBV9
j_call: TRBJ2-1
d_call: .
clone_size: .

cdr3_nt: TGTGCCAGCAGGCCAACCGACAGGGGCCCAAATCAGCCCCAGCATTTT
cdr3_aa: CASRPTDRGPNQPQHF
v_call: TRBV28
j_call: TRBJ1-5
d_call: TRBD1
clone_size: .

cdr3_nt: TGCGCCAGCAGCTTGGGCAGCGAAATAGCCAAAAACATTCAGTACTTC
cdr3_aa: CASSLGSEIAKNIQYF
v_call: TRBV5-1
j_call: TRBJ2-4
d_call: .
clone_size: once

cdr3_nt: TGTGCCAGTAGTACGGGACAGGGTTACACTGAAGCTTTCTTT
cdr3_aa: CASSTGQGYTEAFF
v_call: TRBV19
j_call: TRBJ1-1
d_call: TRBD1
clone_size: .

cdr3_nt: TGTGCCAGCAGGGGGGACTCAGGGTTCTCCTACGAGCAGTACTTC
cdr3_aa: CASRGDSGFSYEQYF
v_call: TRBV6-5
j_call: TRBJ2-7
d_call: .
clone_size: once

cdr3_nt: TGTGCCAGCAGTGAAAACAGGAGCTATGGCTACACCTTC
cdr3_aa: CASSENRSYGYTF
v_call: TRBV2
j_call: TRBJ1-2
d_call: .
clone_size: .

cdr3_nt: TGTGCCAGCAGCTTAGAAATCCCTCCTACGCAGTATTTT
cdr3_aa: CASSLEIPPTQYF
v_call: TRBV7-2
j_call: TRBJ2-3
d_call: .
clone_size: .

cdr3_nt: TGCGCCAGCCGCGGGGCCGGGGGAGCGGAGACCCAGTACTTC
cdr3_aa: CASRGAGGAETQYF
v_call: TRBV10-2
j_call: TRBJ2-5
d_call: .
clone_size: .

cdr3_nt: TGTGCCAGCAGGCGGGACAGGGGGATAGATACGCAGTATTTT
cdr3_aa: CASRRDRGIDTQYF
v_call: TRBV6-6
j_call: TRBJ2-3
d_call: TRBD1
clone_size: .

cdr3_nt: TGTGCCAGCAGCCCCCCAGGGAGGAATGAGCAGTTCTTC
cdr3_aa: CASSPPGRNEQFF
v_call: TRBV6-6
j_call: TRBJ2-1
d_call: .
clone_size: .

cdr3_nt: TGTGCCAGCAGCCCAACTAGCGGGGGGGCTTTTGGCCCCGGGGAGCTGTTTTTT
cdr3_aa: CASSPTSGGAFGPGELFF
v_call: TRBV9
j_call: TRBJ2-2
d_call: TRBD2
clone_size: .

cdr3_nt: TGTGCCAGCAGCTTAAAGGGCGGCGGGTATAGCAATCAGCCCCAGCATTTT
cdr3_aa: CASSLKGGGYSNQPQHF
v_call: TRBV7-2
j_call: TRBJ1-5
d_call: .
clone_size: .

cdr3_nt: TGTGCCAGCAGTGCGACAGGGGGGCTCAATCAGCCCCAGCATTTT
cdr3_aa: CASSATGGLNQPQHF
v_call: TRBV28
j_call: TRBJ1-5
d_call: TRBD1
clone_size: .

cdr3_nt: TGTGCCAGCAGCTTGACAGGGAGTTCCAAAAACATTCAGTACTTC
cdr3_aa: CASSLTGSSKNIQYF
v_call: TRBV5-4
j_call: TRBJ2-4
d_call: .
clone_size: .

cdr3_nt: TGTGCCAGCAGCCCCGGGACAGGCTATCTGAACACTGAAGCTTTCTTT
cdr3_aa: CASSPGTGYLNTEAFF
v_call: TRBV7-3
j_call: TRBJ1-1
d_call: TRBD1
clone_size: .

cdr3_nt: TGTGCCAGCAGCTTATGGAGACTAGCGGGGGGGCCCGGGGAGCTGTTTTTT
cdr3_aa: CASSLWRLAGGPGELFF
v_call: TRBV28
j_call: TRBJ2-2
d_call: TRBD2
clone_size: .

cdr3_nt: TGTGCCAGCAGCTTGGGGACAAATCAGCCCCAGCATTTT
cdr3_aa: CASSLGTNQPQHF
v_call: TRBV5-6
j_call: TRBJ1-5
d_call: .
clone_size: .

cdr3_nt: TGTGCCACCAGTGATTTGGGGCAGGGAGGGGAGACCCAGTACTTC
cdr3_aa: CATSDLGQGGETQYF
v_call: TRBV24-1
j_call: TRBJ2-5
d_call: TRBD2
clone_size: .

cdr3_nt: TGTGCCAGCAGCGATGGTGGGCAGGGCAATCAGCCCCAGCATTTT
cdr3_aa: CASSDGGQGNQPQHF
v_call: TRBV4-2
j_call: TRBJ1-5
d_call: .
clone_size: .

cdr3_nt: TGTGCCACCAGTGATCCGAACAGGGATGAGCAGTTCTTC
cdr3_aa: CATSDPNRDEQFF
v_call: TRBV24-1
j_call: TRBJ2-1
d_call: .
clone_size: .

cdr3_nt: TGTGCCAGCAGTGGAGGAAGGGGGCCCGGGGACACTGAAGCTTTCTTT
cdr3_aa: CASSGGRGPGDTEAFF
v_call: TRBV2
j_call: TRBJ1-1
d_call: TRBD1
clone_size: .

cdr3_nt: TGTGCCAGCAGTTCCCCCGGACAGTCAGCGGACACTGAAGCTTTCTTT
cdr3_aa: CASSSPGQSADTEAFF
v_call: TRBV6-5
j_call: TRBJ1-1
d_call: .
clone_size: .

cdr3_nt: TGTGCCAGCAAGGGACTAAGGAGCTCCTACGAGCAGTACTTC
cdr3_aa: CASKGLRSSYEQYF
v_call: TRBV2
j_call: TRBJ2-7
d_call: TRBD2
clone_size: .

cdr3_nt: TGTGCCAGCGTTGAGGGAAAGTTCTTC
cdr3_aa: CASVEGKFF
v_call: TRBV2
j_call: TRBJ2-1
d_call: .
clone_size: .

cdr3_nt: TGTGCCAGCAGCTTCCCACTAGCGGGAGTCGGGGAGCTGTTTTTT
cdr3_aa: CASSFPLAGVGELFF
v_call: TRBV7-2
j_call: TRBJ2-2
d_call: TRBD2
clone_size: .

cdr3_nt: TGTGCCAGCAGTTTATCCTTCGGGACAGGGTTTGAGCAGTTCTTC
cdr3_aa: CASSLSFGTGFEQFF
v_call: TRBV27
j_call: TRBJ2-1
d_call: TRBD1
clone_size: .

cdr3_nt: TGTGCCAGCAGCTCGCGGACACGGTATGGCTACACCTTC
cdr3_aa: CASSSRTRYGYTF
v_call: TRBV7-2
j_call: TRBJ1-2
d_call: .
clone_size: .

cdr3_nt: TGCAGCGTCCCAGCGTGGGGCGGGACGGAAGCTTTCTTT
cdr3_aa: CSVPAWGGTEAFF
v_call: TRBV29-1
j_call: TRBJ1-1
d_call: .
clone_size: .

cdr3_nt: TGTGCCAGCAGCCAGCACAGCGGTAGCAATCAGCCCCAGCATTTT
cdr3_aa: CASSQHSGSNQPQHF
v_call: TRBV4-2
j_call: TRBJ1-5
d_call: .
clone_size: .

cdr3_nt: TGTGCCTGGAGTTCCCCCGCAGGGAACTATGGCTACACCTTC
cdr3_aa: CAWSSPAGNYGYTF
v_call: TRBV30
j_call: TRBJ1-2
d_call: .
clone_size: .

cdr3_nt: TGTGCCAGCAGCGTAGTAGCGGGAGTAGGCACCGGGGAGCTGTTTTTT
cdr3_aa: CASSVVAGVGTGELFF
v_call: TRBV9
j_call: TRBJ2-2
d_call: TRBD2
clone_size: .

cdr3_nt: TGCAGCGTTGCCGCCGGGACAGGGGGCGACTATGGCTACACCTTC
cdr3_aa: CSVAAGTGGDYGYTF
v_call: TRBV29-1
j_call: TRBJ1-2
d_call: TRBD1
clone_size: .